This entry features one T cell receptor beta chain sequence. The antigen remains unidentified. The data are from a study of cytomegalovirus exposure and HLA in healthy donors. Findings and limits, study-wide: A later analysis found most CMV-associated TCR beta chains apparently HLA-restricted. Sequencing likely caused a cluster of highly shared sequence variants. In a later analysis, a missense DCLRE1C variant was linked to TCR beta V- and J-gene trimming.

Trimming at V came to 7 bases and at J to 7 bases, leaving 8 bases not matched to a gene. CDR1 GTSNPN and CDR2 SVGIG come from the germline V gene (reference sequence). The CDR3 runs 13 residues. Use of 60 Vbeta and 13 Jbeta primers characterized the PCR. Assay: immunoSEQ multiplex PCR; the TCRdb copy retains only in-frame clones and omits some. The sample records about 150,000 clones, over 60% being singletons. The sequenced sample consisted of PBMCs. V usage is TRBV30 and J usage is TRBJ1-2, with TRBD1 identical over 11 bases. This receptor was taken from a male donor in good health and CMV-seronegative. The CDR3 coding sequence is TGTGCCTCTTCCCCCGGGACAGGGGGTGGCTACACCTTC. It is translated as CASSPGTGGGYTF.